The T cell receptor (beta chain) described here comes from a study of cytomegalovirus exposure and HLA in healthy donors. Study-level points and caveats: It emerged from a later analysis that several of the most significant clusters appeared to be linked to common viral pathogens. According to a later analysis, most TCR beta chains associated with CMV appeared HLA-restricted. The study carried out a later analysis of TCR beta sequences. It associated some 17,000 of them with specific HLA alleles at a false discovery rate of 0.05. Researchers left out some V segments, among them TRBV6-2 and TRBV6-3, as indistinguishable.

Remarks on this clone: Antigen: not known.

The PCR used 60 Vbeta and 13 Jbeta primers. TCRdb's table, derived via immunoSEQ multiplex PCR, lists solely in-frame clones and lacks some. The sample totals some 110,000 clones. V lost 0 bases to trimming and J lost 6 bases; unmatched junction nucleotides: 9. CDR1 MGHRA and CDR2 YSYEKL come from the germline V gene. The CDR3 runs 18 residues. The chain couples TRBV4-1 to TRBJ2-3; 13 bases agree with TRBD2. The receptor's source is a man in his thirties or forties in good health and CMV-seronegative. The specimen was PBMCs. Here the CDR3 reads CASSQDTELAGGVDTQYF. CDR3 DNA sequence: TGCGCCAGCAGCCAAGATACTGAACTAGCGGGGGGGGTGGATACGCAGTATTTT.